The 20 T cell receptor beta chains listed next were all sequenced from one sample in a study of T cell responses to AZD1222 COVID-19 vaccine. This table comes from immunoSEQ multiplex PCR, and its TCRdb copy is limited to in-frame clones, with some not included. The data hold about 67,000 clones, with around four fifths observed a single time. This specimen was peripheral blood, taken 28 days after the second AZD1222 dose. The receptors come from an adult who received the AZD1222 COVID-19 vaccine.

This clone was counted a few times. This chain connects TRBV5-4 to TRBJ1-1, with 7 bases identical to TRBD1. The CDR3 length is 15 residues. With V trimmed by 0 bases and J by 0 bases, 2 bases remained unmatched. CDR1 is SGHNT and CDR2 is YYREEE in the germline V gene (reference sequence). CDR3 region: CASSLGQGMNTEAFF. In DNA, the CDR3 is TGTGCCAGCAGCTTGGGACAGGGCATGAACACTGAAGCTTTCTTT. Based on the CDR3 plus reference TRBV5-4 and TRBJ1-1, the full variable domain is ETGVTQSPTHLIKTRGQQVTLRCSSQSGHNTVSWYQQALGQGPQFIFQYYREEENGRGNFPPRFSGLQFPNYSSELNVNALELDDSALYLCASSLGQGMNTEAFFGQGTRLTVV.

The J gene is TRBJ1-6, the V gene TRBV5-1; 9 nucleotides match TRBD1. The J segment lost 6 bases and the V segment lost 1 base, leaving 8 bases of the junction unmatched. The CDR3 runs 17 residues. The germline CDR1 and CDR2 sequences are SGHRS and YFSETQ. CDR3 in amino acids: CASSLFSTGGGNSPLHF. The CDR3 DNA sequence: TGCGCCAGCAGCTTGTTTTCCACAGGGGGCGGTAATTCACCCCTCCACTTT.

The CDR3 DNA reads TGCGCCAGCAACCACACTCGGGACAGGGTCGATCAGCCCCAGCATTTT. This codes for CASNHTRDRVDQPQHF. The chain links TRBV5-1 to TRBJ1-5; 9 nucleotides line up with TRBD1. Trimming took 6 bases from V and 5 from J; bases not matched to a gene: 12. CDR1 SGHRS and CDR2 YFSETQ come from the germline V gene. The CDR3 totals 16 residues.

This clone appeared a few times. The chain's CDR3 is CASSQVETGWEAFF. In DNA, the CDR3 is TGTGCCAGCAGCCAAGTGGAGACAGGGTGGGAAGCTTTCTTT. The J gene is TRBJ1-1, the V gene TRBV3-1 (or the pseudogene TRBV3-2); 7 bases fit TRBD1. This CDR3 spans 14 amino acids. With 1 base clipped from V and 8 bases from J, the junction kept 7 bases outside the gene matches. Looked up from germline, CDR1 is LGHDT and CDR2 is YNNKEL (reference sequence).

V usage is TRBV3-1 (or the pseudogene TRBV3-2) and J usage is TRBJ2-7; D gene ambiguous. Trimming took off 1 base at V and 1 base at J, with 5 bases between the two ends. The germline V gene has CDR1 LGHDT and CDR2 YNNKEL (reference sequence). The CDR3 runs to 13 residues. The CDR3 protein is CASSQVGSYEQYF. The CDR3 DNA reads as TGTGCCAGCAGCCAAGTAGGGTCCTACGAGCAGTACTTC.

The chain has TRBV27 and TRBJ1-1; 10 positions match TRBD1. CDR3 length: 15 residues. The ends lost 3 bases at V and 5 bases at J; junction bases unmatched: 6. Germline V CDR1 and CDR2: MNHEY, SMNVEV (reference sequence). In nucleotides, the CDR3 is TGTGCCAGCAGTTTGGGGGACAGGGGATTTACTGAAGCTTTCTTT. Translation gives CASSLGDRGFTEAFF.

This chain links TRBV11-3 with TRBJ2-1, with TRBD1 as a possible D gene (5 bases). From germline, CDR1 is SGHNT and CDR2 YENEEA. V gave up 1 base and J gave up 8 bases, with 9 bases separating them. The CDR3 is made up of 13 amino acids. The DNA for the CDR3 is TGTGCCAGCAGCTTAGGCAGGGTCGATGAGCAGTTCTTC. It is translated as CASSLGRVDEQFF. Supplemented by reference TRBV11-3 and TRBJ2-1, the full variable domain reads EAGVVQSPRYKIIEKKQPVAFWCNPISGHNTLYWYLQNLGQGPELLIRYENEEAVDDSQLPKDRFSAERLKGVDSTLKIQPAELGDSAVYLCASSLGRVDEQFFGPGTRLTVL.

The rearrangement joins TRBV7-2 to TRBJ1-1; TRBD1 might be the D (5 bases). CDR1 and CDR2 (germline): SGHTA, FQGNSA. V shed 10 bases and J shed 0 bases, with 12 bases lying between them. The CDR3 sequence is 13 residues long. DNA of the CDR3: TGTGCCACGTACAGGAGCATGAACACTGAAGCTTTCTTT. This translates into CATYRSMNTEAFF. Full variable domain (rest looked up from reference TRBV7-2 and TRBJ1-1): GAGVSQSPSNKVTEKGKDVELRCDPISGHTALYWYRQSLGQGLEFLIYFQGNSAPDKSGLPSDRFSAERTGGSVSTLTIQRTQQEDSAVYLCATYRSMNTEAFFGQGTRLTVV.

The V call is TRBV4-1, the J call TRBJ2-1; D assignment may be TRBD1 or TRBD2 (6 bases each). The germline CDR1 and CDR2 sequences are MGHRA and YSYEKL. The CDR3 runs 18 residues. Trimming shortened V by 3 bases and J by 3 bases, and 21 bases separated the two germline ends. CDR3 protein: CASSHPGAGRSFYNEQFF. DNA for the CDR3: TGCGCCAGCAGCCACCCAGGGGCGGGGAGGTCTTTCTACAATGAGCAGTTCTTC.

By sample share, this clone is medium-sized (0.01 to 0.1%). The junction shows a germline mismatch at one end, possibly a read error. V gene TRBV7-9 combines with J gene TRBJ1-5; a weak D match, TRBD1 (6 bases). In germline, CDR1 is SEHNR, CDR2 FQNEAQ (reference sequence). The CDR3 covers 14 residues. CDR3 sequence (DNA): TGTGCCAGCAGCCAAAGGGGGGGCAAGCAGCCCCAGCATTTT. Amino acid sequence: CASSQRGGKQPQHF.

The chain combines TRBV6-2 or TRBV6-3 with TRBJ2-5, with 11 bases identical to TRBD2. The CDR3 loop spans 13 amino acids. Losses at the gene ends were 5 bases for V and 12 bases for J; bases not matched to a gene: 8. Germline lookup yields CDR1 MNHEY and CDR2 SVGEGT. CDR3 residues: CASSHGGLAAKYF. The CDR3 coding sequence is TGTGCCAGCAGTCACGGGGGACTAGCGGCCAAGTACTTC.

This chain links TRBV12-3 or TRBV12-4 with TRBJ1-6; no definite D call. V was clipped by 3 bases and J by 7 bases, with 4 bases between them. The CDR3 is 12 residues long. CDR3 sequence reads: CASSFNNSPLHF. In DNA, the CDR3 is TGTGCCAGCAGTTTTAACAATTCACCCCTCCACTTT.

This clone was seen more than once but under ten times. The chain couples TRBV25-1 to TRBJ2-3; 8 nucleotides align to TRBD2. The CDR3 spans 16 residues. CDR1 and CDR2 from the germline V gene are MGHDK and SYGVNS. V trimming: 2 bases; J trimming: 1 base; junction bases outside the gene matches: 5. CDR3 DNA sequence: TGTGCCAGCAGTGAAGCCGGGGGGGCTCGCACAGATACGCAGTATTTT. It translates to CASSEAGGARTDTQYF.

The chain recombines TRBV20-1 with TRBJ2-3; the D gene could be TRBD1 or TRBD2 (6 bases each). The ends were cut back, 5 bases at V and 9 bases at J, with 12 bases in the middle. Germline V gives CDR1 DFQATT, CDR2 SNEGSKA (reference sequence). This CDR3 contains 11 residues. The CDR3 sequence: CSARVGGTQYF. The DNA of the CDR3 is TGCAGTGCTCGCGTGGGGGGCACGCAGTATTTT.

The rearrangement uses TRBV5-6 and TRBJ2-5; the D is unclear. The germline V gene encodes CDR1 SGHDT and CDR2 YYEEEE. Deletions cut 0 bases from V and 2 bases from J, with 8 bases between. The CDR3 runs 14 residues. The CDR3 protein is CASSLGRRQETQYF. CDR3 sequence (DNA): TGTGCCAGCAGCTTGGGTAGGCGGCAAGAGACCCAGTACTTC.

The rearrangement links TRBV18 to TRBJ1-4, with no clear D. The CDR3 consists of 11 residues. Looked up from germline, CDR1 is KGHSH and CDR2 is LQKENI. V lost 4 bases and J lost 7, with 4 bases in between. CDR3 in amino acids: CASSRPEKLFF. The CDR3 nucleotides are TGTGCCAGCTCACGCCCTGAAAAACTGTTTTTT.

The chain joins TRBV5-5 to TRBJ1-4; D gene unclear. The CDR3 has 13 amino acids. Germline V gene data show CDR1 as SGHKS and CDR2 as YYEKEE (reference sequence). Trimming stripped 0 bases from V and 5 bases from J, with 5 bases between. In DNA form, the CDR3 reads TGTGCCAGCAGCTTGGGCTTCAATGAAAAACTGTTTTTT. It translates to CASSLGFNEKLFF.

The CDR3: CASRPNTGSGNTIYF. For the CDR3, the DNA is TGTGCCAGCAGACCAAATACGGGCTCTGGAAACACCATATATTTT. The chain combines TRBV7-8 with TRBJ1-3; no definite D call. From germline, CDR1 is SGHVS and CDR2 FQNEAQ. CDR3 length equals 15 residues. Trimming pared 6 bases from V and 0 bases from J, leaving 12 bases between.

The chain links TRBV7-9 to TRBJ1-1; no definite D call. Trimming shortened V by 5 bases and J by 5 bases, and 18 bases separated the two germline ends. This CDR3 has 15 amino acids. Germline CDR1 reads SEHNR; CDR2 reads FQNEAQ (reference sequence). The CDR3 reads CASSAIGRARTEAFF. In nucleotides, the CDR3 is TGTGCCAGCAGCGCGATCGGACGGGCAAGAACTGAAGCTTTCTTT.

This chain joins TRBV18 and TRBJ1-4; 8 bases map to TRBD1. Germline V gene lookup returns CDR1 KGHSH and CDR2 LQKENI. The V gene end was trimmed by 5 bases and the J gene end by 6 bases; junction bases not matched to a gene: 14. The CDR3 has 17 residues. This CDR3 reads CASSNTQGQGAHEKLFF. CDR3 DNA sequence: TGTGCCAGCTCAAATACCCAGGGTCAGGGGGCGCATGAAAAACTGTTTTTT.